These T cell receptor beta chains were read from a single sample in a study of T cell responses to AZD1222 COVID-19 vaccine. Some clones are missing from TCRdb's copy, which holds only in-frame ones; the method was immunoSEQ multiplex PCR. This table has roughly 150,000 clones, around nine tenths appearing once. Sample: peripheral blood, taken on day 0 of AZD1222 vaccination. These TCRs come from an adult in good health. Both conserved end residues are part of each CDR3. The D gene is left open where the match is weak. The listing skips clone size in some rows; elsewhere it reads once, few, many or a size class.

J gene: TRBJ1-1
clone size: -
V gene: TRBV6-5
D gene: TRBD1
CDR3 protein: CASSSQGATEAFF
CDR3 DNA: TGTGCCAGCAGTTCACAGGGGGCCACTGAAGCTTTCTTT

J gene: TRBJ2-2
clone size: -
V gene: TRBV7-7
D gene: -
CDR3 protein: CASSAGTGELFF
CDR3 DNA: TGTGCTAGCAGTGCAGGGACCGGGGAGCTGTTTTTT

J gene: TRBJ1-2
clone size: -
V gene: TRBV29-1
D gene: TRBD1
CDR3 protein: CSFRTGEYTGYTF
CDR3 DNA: TGCAGCTTCCGGACAGGGGAGTATACTGGCTACACCTTC

J gene: TRBJ1-2
clone size: -
V gene: TRBV28
D gene: TRBD1
CDR3 protein: CASSLGGTGSYYTF
CDR3 DNA: TGTGCCAGCAGTTTAGGCGGGACAGGGAGTTACTACACCTTC

J gene: TRBJ2-3
clone size: -
V gene: TRBV5-1
D gene: TRBD2
CDR3 protein: CASSWEGIRTDTQYF
CDR3 DNA: TGCGCCAGCAGCTGGGAGGGAATCCGCACAGATACGCAGTATTTT

J gene: TRBJ1-1
clone size: -
V gene: TRBV28
D gene: -
CDR3 protein: CASSPSGGGGTEAFF
CDR3 DNA: TGTGCCAGCAGTCCGAGCGGGGGCGGTGGTACTGAAGCTTTCTTT

J gene: TRBJ2-1
clone size: few
V gene: TRBV10-3
D gene: -
CDR3 protein: CAISLQDNEQFF
CDR3 DNA: TGTGCCATCAGCCTTCAAGACAATGAGCAGTTCTTC

J gene: TRBJ2-1
clone size: once
V gene: TRBV11-2
D gene: TRBD2
CDR3 protein: CASNLGLAGAPGFF
CDR3 DNA: TGTGCCAGCAACCTAGGACTAGCGGGGGCTCCGGGGTTCTTC

J gene: TRBJ2-2
clone size: -
V gene: TRBV6-6
D gene: -
CDR3 protein: CASSYGASNTGELFF
CDR3 DNA: TGTGCCAGCAGTTACGGGGCCTCGAACACCGGGGAGCTGTTTTTT

J gene: TRBJ1-1
clone size: -
V gene: TRBV6-5
D gene: TRBD1
CDR3 protein: CASSRRTGGYTEAFF
CDR3 DNA: TGTGCCAGCAGCAGAAGGACAGGGGGCTACACTGAAGCTTTCTTT

J gene: TRBJ2-1
clone size: few
V gene: TRBV19
D gene: TRBD2
CDR3 protein: CASSITSGSLLEQFF
CDR3 DNA: TGTGCCAGTAGTATTACTAGCGGGAGTCTCTTGGAGCAGTTCTTC

J gene: TRBJ2-7
clone size: -
V gene: TRBV9
D gene: TRBD1
CDR3 protein: CASSVRDSGQVYEQYF
CDR3 DNA: TGTGCCAGCAGCGTACGAGACTCGGGACAGGTCTACGAGCAGTACTTC

J gene: TRBJ2-2
clone size: once
V gene: TRBV24-1
D gene: -
CDR3 protein: CATSDLHPGAGELFF
CDR3 DNA: TGTGCCACCAGTGATTTGCATCCGGGGGCCGGGGAGCTGTTTTTT

J gene: TRBJ1-5
clone size: -
V gene: TRBV19
D gene: -
CDR3 protein: CASSLQKRRNQPQHF
CDR3 DNA: TGTGCCAGTAGTCTACAGAAAAGGAGGAATCAGCCCCAGCATTTT

J gene: TRBJ1-1
clone size: -
V gene: TRBV5-4
D gene: -
CDR3 protein: CASSLGDTGNTEAFF
CDR3 DNA: TGTGCCAGCAGCTTGGGGGACACGGGGAACACTGAAGCTTTCTTT

J gene: TRBJ2-1
clone size: -
V gene: TRBV11-1
D gene: TRBD2
CDR3 protein: CASSRGGVMAYNEQFF
CDR3 DNA: TGTGCCAGCAGCCGGGGAGGGGTCATGGCCTACAATGAGCAGTTCTTC

J gene: TRBJ1-2
clone size: -
V gene: TRBV3-1/TRBV3-2
D gene: -
CDR3 protein: CASSQEWQANYGYTF
CDR3 DNA: TGTGCCAGCAGCCAAGAATGGCAGGCAAACTATGGCTACACCTTC

J gene: TRBJ1-4
clone size: -
V gene: TRBV9
D gene: TRBD1
CDR3 protein: CASSVEGTANEKLFF
CDR3 DNA: TGTGCCAGCAGCGTAGAGGGGACAGCTAATGAAAAACTGTTTTTT

J gene: TRBJ2-1
clone size: -
V gene: TRBV11-2
D gene: -
CDR3 protein: CASSSHISGLNEQFF
CDR3 DNA: TGTGCCAGCAGCTCCCACATTTCCGGCCTAAACGAGCAGTTCTTC

J gene: TRBJ2-1
clone size: -
V gene: TRBV7-6
D gene: TRBD2
CDR3 protein: CASSLLELAGDPLNEQFF
CDR3 DNA: TGTGCCAGCAGCTTATTGGAACTAGCGGGAGACCCTCTCAATGAGCAGTTCTTC

J gene: TRBJ2-3
clone size: -
V gene: TRBV3-1/TRBV3-2
D gene: TRBD2
CDR3 protein: CASRLAGGDTQYF
CDR3 DNA: TGTGCCAGCAGACTAGCGGGAGGAGATACGCAGTATTTT

J gene: TRBJ2-1
clone size: -
V gene: TRBV4-3
D gene: -
CDR3 protein: CASRAGSRGDEQFF
CDR3 DNA: TGCGCCAGCAGGGCGGGTTCCAGGGGCGATGAGCAGTTCTTC

J gene: TRBJ2-7
clone size: few
V gene: TRBV4-3
D gene: TRBD2
CDR3 protein: CASSPGTSLHEQYF
CDR3 DNA: TGCGCCAGCAGCCCGGGGACTAGCCTCCACGAGCAGTACTTC

J gene: TRBJ2-3
clone size: -
V gene: TRBV7-6
D gene: TRBD2
CDR3 protein: CASSKTSGRVGDTQYF
CDR3 DNA: TGTGCCAGCAGCAAGACTAGCGGGAGGGTGGGAGATACGCAGTATTTT